A single sample gave rise to the 10 T cell receptor beta chains below, sequenced in a study of beta chain features in type 1 diabetes. Study results and limitations: When Type 1 diabetes patients were examined, their TCRB CDR3s proved moderately but significantly shorter in all four CD4+ subsets.

Expressed TCRB transcripts got sequenced, as all isolated RNA was reverse transcribed. Some clones are missing from TCRdb's copy, which holds only in-frame ones; the method was immunoSEQ multiplex PCR. The sample has a few hundred thousand clones, 11% seen once. Their cognate antigens are unknown. Sequencing was carried out using naive CD4+ T cells from blood. All receptors come from a man aged 25 to 45 with type 1 diabetes.

This chain joins TRBV7-2 and TRBJ2-7; the match to TRBD1 covers 8 bases. V was clipped by 5 bases and J by 6 bases; unmatched bases: 12. There are 15 residues in the CDR3. Per the germline V gene, CDR1 is SGHTA and CDR2 is FQGNSA. CDR3 in amino acids: CASSPRTGRTPEQYF. The CDR3 DNA follows: TGTGCCAGCAGCCCTCGGACAGGGCGAACACCCGAGCAGTACTTC.

The chain has TRBV9 and TRBJ2-5; tentative D call: TRBD2 (6 bases). In germline, CDR1 is SGDLS, CDR2 YYNGEE. The V and J ends lost 4 bases and 1 base respectively, with 17 bases between them. CDR3 length equals 16 residues. In DNA form, the CDR3 reads TGTGCCAGCAGCCCCGGTACAGCGGGCTTCCAAGAGACCCAGTACTTC. Translated, it gives CASSPGTAGFQETQYF.

Only a few counts were recorded for this clone. The CDR3 DNA is TGTGCCACCAGCAGAGGACAGGCCGAGAGGGGAGATACGCAGTATTTT. Amino acids: CATSRGQAERGDTQYF. This chain joins TRBV15 and TRBJ2-3, with a possible D match to TRBD1 (6 bases). Per the germline V gene, CDR1 is LNHNV and CDR2 is YYDKDF (reference sequence). The CDR3 is made up of 16 amino acids. The ends were cut back, 1 base at V and 5 bases at J, with 16 bases in the middle.

The chain carries TRBV7-3 and TRBJ2-5; possible D gene TRBD1, 6 bases. The V gene's germline CDR1 is SGHTA and CDR2 FQGTGA. Between the trimmed V and J ends, which lost 1 base and 1 base, there was a span of 13 bases. The CDR3 runs 16 residues. The CDR3 loop reads CASSLIGGQTQETQYF. For the CDR3, the DNA is TGTGCCAGCAGCTTAATAGGTGGACAGACCCAAGAGACCCAGTACTTC.

V and J are TRBV10-3 and TRBJ1-1, with 11 bases that match TRBD1. Germline V lookup: CDR1 ENHRY, CDR2 SYGVKD. The J segment lost 2 bases and the V segment lost 6 bases, leaving 2 bases of the junction unmatched. This CDR3 comprises 14 residues. The CDR3 coding sequence is TGTGCCATCAGGGGACAGGGGGTAAACACTGAAGCTTTCTTT. Encoded protein: CAIRGQGVNTEAFF.

The chain employs TRBV5-1 and TRBJ2-2; possibly TRBD2 for D (7 bases). Germline lookup yields CDR1 SGHRS and CDR2 YFSETQ. This CDR3 contains 16 residues. Trimming took off 0 bases at V and 7 bases at J, with 16 bases between the two ends. The CDR3 coding sequence is TGCGCCAGCAGCTTGGCCATCGCGGGGGCAGGCGGGGAGCTGTTTTTT. Translated: CASSLAIAGAGGELFF.

This chain uses TRBV9 with TRBJ2-7, with 8 bases matching TRBD1. Trimming at V came to 4 bases and at J to 3 bases, leaving 6 bases not matched to a gene. Germline CDR1 SGDLS, CDR2 YYNGEE. This CDR3 spans 14 amino acids. CDR3 in amino acids: CASSPGGQGYEQYF. The DNA of the CDR3 is TGTGCCAGCAGCCCCGGAGGACAGGGCTACGAGCAGTACTTC. Looking up the rest from reference TRBV9 and TRBJ2-7 gives the full variable domain: DSGVTQTPKHLITATGQRVTLRCSPRSGDLSVYWYQQSLDQGLQFLIQYYNGEERAKGNILERFSAQQFPDLHSELNLSSLELGDSALYFCASSPGGQGYEQYFGPGTRLTVT.

The V gene is TRBV25-1, the J gene TRBJ2-7; a possible D gene is TRBD2 (5 bases). In germline, CDR1 is MGHDK, CDR2 SYGVNS. V dropped 2 bases and J dropped 1 base, with 12 bases sitting between them. CDR3 length: 15 amino acids. In DNA, the CDR3 is TGTGCCAGCAGTGAACTCCGGGGAAGGTCCTACGAGCAGTACTTC. It is translated as CASSELRGRSYEQYF.

In this sample, this clone turned up a few times. CDR3 in amino acids: CASSQDAGAENEQFF. The CDR3 DNA reads TGCGCCAGCAGCCAAGACGCGGGGGCGGAGAATGAGCAGTTCTTC. The chain links TRBV4-3 to TRBJ2-1; tentative D call: TRBD2 (7 bases). V lost 0 bases and J 7 bases, leaving 13 bases between the germline ends. The CDR3 covers 15 residues. Germline CDR1 reads LGHNA; CDR2 reads YSLEER.

This rearrangement joins TRBV5-1 to TRBJ2-5, with 8 nucleotides matching TRBD1. Germline-derived CDR1 and CDR2 are SGHRS and YFSETQ. Trimming cost V 2 bases and J 2 bases; bases outside gene matches: 2. This CDR3 contains 14 residues. CDR3 loop: CASSFTGGQETQYF. CDR3 sequence (DNA): TGCGCCAGCAGCTTTACAGGGGGTCAAGAGACCCAGTACTTC.